This T cell receptor (beta chain) appears in the sequencing data of a study of shared clonotypes between healthy human individuals. General observations from the study: Generation of non-shared clonotypes was less probable than generation of clonotypes shared by all four donors. How much donors shared clonotypes was expected to be affected by sequencing depth.

Generated by immunoSEQ multiplex PCR, the TCRdb table keeps only in-frame clones and is missing some. The sample has 650,000 to 800,000 clones, about 90% seen once. V was pared by 2 bases and J by 0 bases, with 11 bases between. The CDR3 has 15 amino acids. Germline V lookup: CDR1 MGHRA, CDR2 YSYEKL. Points on this clone: Its antigen is not identified.

Naive CD8 cells were CD45RO-negative, positively selected for CCR7, excluding terminally differentiated effector memory CD45RA+ cells. The material sequenced was naive CD8+ T cells sorted from blood. This sequence joins TRBV4-1 and TRBJ2-7; D gene uncertain. The clonotype originates from a man aged 25 to 40 in good health. CDR3 nucleotide sequence: TGCGCCAGCAGCCAAACCCTGACGGGCTCCTACGAGCAGTACTTC. Translation: CASSQTLTGSYEQYF.